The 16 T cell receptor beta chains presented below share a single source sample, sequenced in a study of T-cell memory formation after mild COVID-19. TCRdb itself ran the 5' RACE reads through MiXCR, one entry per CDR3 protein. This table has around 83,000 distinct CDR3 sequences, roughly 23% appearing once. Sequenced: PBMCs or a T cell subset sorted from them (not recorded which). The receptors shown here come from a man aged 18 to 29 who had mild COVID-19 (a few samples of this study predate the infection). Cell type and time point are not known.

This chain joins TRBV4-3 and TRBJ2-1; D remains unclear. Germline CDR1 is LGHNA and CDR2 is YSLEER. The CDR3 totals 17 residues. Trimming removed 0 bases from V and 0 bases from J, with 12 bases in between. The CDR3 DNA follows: TGCGCCAGCAGCCAAGATAAACGGGCTAGCTCCTACAATGAGCAGTTCTTC. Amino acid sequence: CASSQDKRASSYNEQFF.

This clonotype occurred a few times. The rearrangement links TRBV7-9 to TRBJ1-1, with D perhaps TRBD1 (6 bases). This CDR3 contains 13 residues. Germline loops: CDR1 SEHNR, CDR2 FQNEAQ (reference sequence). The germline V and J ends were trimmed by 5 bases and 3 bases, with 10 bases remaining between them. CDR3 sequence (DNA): TGTGCCAGCAGCCCAACAGGGTACACTGAAGCTTTCTTT. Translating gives CASSPTGYTEAFF.

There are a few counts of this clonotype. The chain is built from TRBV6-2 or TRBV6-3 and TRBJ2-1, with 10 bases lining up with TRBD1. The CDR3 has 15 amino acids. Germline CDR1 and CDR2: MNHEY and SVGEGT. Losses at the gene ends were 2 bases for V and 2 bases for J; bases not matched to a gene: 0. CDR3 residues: CASSYGTGAYNEQFF. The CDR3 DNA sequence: TGTGCCAGCAGTTACGGGACAGGGGCCTACAATGAGCAGTTCTTC.

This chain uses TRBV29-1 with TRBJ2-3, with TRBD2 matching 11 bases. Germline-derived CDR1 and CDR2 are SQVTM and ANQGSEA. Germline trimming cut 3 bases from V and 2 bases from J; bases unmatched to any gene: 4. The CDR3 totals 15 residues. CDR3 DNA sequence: TGCAGCGTTGACGGGACTAGCGGATACACAGATACGCAGTATTTT. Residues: CSVDGTSGYTDTQYF.

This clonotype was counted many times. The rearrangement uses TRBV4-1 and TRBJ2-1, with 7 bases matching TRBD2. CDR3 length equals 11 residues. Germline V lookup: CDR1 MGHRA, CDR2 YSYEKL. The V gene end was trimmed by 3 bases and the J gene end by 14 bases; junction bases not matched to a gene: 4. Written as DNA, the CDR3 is TGCGCCAGCAGCCATGGGGGGGTCGAGTTCTTC. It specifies CASSHGGVEFF.

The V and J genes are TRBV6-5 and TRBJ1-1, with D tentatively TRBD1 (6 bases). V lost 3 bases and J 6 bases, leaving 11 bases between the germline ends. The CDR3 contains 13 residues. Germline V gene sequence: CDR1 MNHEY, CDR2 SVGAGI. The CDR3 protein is CASSYGGASEAFF. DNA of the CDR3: TGTGCCAGCAGTTATGGGGGGGCCTCTGAAGCTTTCTTT.

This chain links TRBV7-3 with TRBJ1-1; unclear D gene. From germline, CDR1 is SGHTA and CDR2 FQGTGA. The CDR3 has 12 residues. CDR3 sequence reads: CASSGMNTEAFF. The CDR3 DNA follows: TGTGCTTCCTCCGGTATGAACACTGAAGCTTTCTTT.

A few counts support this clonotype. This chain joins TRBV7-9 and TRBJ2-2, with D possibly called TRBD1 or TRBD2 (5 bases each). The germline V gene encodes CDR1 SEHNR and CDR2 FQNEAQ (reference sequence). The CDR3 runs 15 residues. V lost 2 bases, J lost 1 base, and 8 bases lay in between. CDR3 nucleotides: TGTGCCAGCAGCTTAAGGGACGGGAACACCGGGGAGCTGTTTTTT. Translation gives CASSLRDGNTGELFF.

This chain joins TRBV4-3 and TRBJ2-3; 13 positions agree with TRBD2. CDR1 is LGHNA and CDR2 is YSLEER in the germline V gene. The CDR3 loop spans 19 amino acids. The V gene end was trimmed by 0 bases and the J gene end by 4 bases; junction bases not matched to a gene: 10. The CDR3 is CASSQDYKELAGGPDTQYF. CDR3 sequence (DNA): TGCGCCAGCAGCCAAGATTATAAGGAACTAGCGGGGGGGCCAGATACGCAGTATTTT.

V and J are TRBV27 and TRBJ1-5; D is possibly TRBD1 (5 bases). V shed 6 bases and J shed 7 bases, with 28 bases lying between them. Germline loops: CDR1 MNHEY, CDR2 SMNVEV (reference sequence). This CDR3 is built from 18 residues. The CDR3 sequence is CASRQTPGGGRVRQPQHF. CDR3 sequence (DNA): TGTGCCAGCAGGCAGACTCCAGGCGGTGGCAGGGTGCGACAGCCCCAGCATTTT.

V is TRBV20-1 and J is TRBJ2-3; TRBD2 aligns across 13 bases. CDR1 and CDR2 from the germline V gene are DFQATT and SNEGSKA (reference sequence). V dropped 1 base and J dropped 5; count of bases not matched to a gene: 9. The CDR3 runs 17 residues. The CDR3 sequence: CSARALGLAGIGDTQYF. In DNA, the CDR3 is TGCAGTGCTAGAGCTCTGGGACTAGCGGGGATAGGAGATACGCAGTATTTT.

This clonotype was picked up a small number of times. The CDR3 reads CASSRADRYEQYF. Here the CDR3 DNA reads TGTGCCAGCAGCCGTGCGGACCGGTACGAGCAGTACTTC. The chain recombines TRBV5-4 with TRBJ2-7; unclear D gene. V lost 4 bases, J lost 4 bases, and 12 bases lay in between. This CDR3 is 13 amino acids long. The germline gives CDR1 SGHNT, CDR2 YYREEE (reference sequence).

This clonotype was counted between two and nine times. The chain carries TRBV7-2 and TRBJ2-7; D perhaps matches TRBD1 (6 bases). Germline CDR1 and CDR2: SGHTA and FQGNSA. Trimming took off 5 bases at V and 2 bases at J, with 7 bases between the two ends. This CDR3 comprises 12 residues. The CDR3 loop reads CASSRDTYEQYF. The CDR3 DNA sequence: TGTGCCAGCAGCCGGGACACCTACGAGCAGTACTTC.

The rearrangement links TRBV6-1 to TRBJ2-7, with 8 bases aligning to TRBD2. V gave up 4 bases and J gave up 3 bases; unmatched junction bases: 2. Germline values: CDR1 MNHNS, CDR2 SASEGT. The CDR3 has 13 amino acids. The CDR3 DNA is TGTGCCAGCAGTGCTAGCGGGCTCTACGAGCAGTACTTC. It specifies CASSASGLYEQYF.

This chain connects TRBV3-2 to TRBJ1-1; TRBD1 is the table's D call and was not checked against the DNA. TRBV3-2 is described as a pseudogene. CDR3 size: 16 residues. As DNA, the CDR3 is TGTGCCAGCAGCCTCTGTGGGGGGGGTCCAAACACTGAAGCTTTCTTT. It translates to CASSLCGGGPNTEAFF.

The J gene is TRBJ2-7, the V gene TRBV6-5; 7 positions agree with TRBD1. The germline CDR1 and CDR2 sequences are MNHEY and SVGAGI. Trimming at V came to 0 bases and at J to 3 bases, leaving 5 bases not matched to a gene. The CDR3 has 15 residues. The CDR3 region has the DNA TGTGCCAGCAGTTACTCTCAGGGGGAGCACTACGAGCAGTACGTC. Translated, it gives CASSYSQGEHYEQYV.